Below, 18 T cell receptor beta chains from the same sample are listed, as sequenced in a study of T-cell reconstitution after alpha-beta-depleted transplantation in children. Molecular barcoding with unique molecular identifiers was used for the TCRbeta library. TCRdb fed the PCR reads into MiXCR, producing one record per CDR3 protein. The table lists about 110,000 distinct CDR3 sequences, under 13% of them singletons. Sequenced material: PBMCs from the stem cell graft donor, taken from the stem cell graft. These receptors all come from a human donor who donated a stem cell graft to a child with acute lymphoblastic leukemia.

There are many counts of this clonotype. The chain joins TRBV12-3 or TRBV12-4 to TRBJ1-1; 9 nucleotides match TRBD1. Unmatched junction bases numbered 8, after V lost 6 bases and J lost 3 bases. There are 15 residues in the CDR3. The CDR3 is CASSPGTGRYTEAFF. The CDR3 coding sequence is TGTGCCAGCAGCCCCGGGACAGGGAGGTACACTGAAGCTTTCTTT.

This clonotype has at least ten counts. This chain connects TRBV5-5 to TRBJ1-5; D unresolved. Germline lookup yields CDR1 SGHKS and CDR2 YYEKEE (reference sequence). V gave up 1 base and J gave up 3 bases, with 20 bases separating them. The CDR3 is made up of 18 amino acids. The CDR3 loop reads CASSLNPTRVDPNQPQHF. CDR3 nucleotides: TGTGCCAGCAGCTTGAATCCGACAAGGGTAGATCCCAATCAGCCCCAGCATTTT.

This clonotype has ten or more counts. The V gene is TRBV12-3 or TRBV12-4, the J gene TRBJ2-5; 16 nucleotides align to TRBD2. The CDR3 loop spans 19 amino acids. V gave up 4 bases and J gave up 5 bases; unmatched junction bases: 13. The chain's CDR3 is CASSSSGLAGGLNRETQYF. Written as DNA, the CDR3 is TGTGCCAGCAGTTCCTCGGGACTAGCGGGAGGGCTTAATAGGGAGACCCAGTACTTC.

This clonotype was recorded many times. This chain connects TRBV24-1 to TRBJ2-7; TRBD2 agrees at 8 bases. The V gene end was trimmed by 9 bases and the J gene end by 6 bases; junction bases not matched to a gene: 18. The CDR3 contains 16 residues. CDR1 and CDR2 from the germline V gene are KGHDR and SFDVKD. For the CDR3, the DNA is TGTGCCACCTCCCCGGCCGTTGGAGCGGGAGTAGCCGAGCAGTACTTC. This translates into CATSPAVGAGVAEQYF.

The sample holds many counts of this clonotype. This sequence joins TRBV12-3 or TRBV12-4 and TRBJ2-3; tentative D call: TRBD2 (6 bases). This CDR3 region has 21 residues. V lost 3 bases and J 1 base, leaving 29 bases between the germline ends. The CDR3 coding sequence is TGTGCCAGCAGTTTCCGGCACTGGGACTGGACCCTTAAATCCCGCACAGATACGCAGTATTTT. Translating gives CASSFRHWDWTLKSRTDTQYF.

The chain uses TRBV20-1 and TRBJ1-2; TRBD1 agrees at 8 bases. Germline V CDR1 and CDR2: DFQATT, SNEGSKA (reference sequence). The trim removed 2 bases at V and 2 bases at J, leaving 4 bases unmatched. The CDR3 runs to 14 residues. CDR3 amino acids: CSARTTGGNYGYTF. The DNA for the CDR3 is TGCAGTGCTAGAACTACAGGGGGGAACTATGGCTACACCTTC.

Ten or more counts support this clonotype. The genes are TRBV7-6 and TRBJ1-2; TRBD1 agrees at 8 bases. With V trimmed by 5 bases and J by 2 bases, 10 bases remained unmatched. CDR3 length equals 16 residues. Per the germline V gene, CDR1 is SGHVS and CDR2 is FNYEAQ. The CDR3 coding sequence is TGTGCCAGCAGCCCTCTCACAGGGGGTCAGAACTATGGCTACACCTTC. Its protein is CASSPLTGGQNYGYTF. The variable domain in full, completed from reference TRBV7-6 and TRBJ1-2, reads GAGVSQSPRYKVTKRGQDVALRCDPISGHVSLYWYRQALGQGPEFLTYFNYEAQQDKSGLPNDRFSAERPEGSISTLTIQRTEQRDSAMYRCASSPLTGGQNYGYTFGSGTRLTVV.

Many counts were recorded for this clonotype. The junction and the germline gene differ at one end; a read error may be behind it. The chain uses TRBV7-7 and TRBJ2-7; D not certain. Germline V gene lookup returns CDR1 SSHAT and CDR2 FNYEAQ (reference sequence). The CDR3 sequence is 14 residues long. The CDR3 reads CASSFGRTSYEQYF. The CDR3 bases are TGTGCTAGCAGCTTTGGGCGGACCTCCTACGAGCAGTACTTC. Full variable domain (missing parts from reference TRBV7-7 and TRBJ2-7): GAGVSQSPRYKVTKRGQDVTLRCDPISSHATLYWYQQALGQGPEFLTYFNYEAQPDKSGLPSDRFSAERPEGSISTLTIQRTEQRDSAMYRCASSFGRTSYEQYFGPGTRLTVT.

Many counts were recorded for this clonotype. The rearrangement joins TRBV7-8 to TRBJ2-7, with 7 bases matching TRBD2. Germline CDR1 reads SGHVS; CDR2 reads FQNEAQ. After removal of 3 bases from V and 5 bases from J, the junction contained 4 bases not matched to a gene. CDR3 size: 13 residues. The DNA of the CDR3 is TGTGCCAGCAGCTTCGGGAGGTTGAACGAGCAGTACTTC. As protein: CASSFGRLNEQYF.

The sample holds many counts of this clonotype. V usage is TRBV3-1 and J usage is TRBJ2-3; TRBD2 matches at 7 bases. The V gene's germline CDR1 is LGHDT and CDR2 YNNKEL (reference sequence). The CDR3 consists of 12 residues. Germline trimming cut 1 base from V and 9 bases from J; bases unmatched to any gene: 1. In DNA form, the CDR3 reads TGTGCCAGCAGCCAAGGCGGGAGAACGCAGTATTTT. It specifies CASSQGGRTQYF.

This clonotype was recorded at least ten times. CDR3 amino acids: CASSLRRGWDQPQHF. CDR3 sequence (DNA): TGTGCCAGCAGCTTGAGGAGGGGATGGGATCAGCCCCAGCATTTT. J is TRBJ1-5 and V is TRBV5-6; the D gene is possibly TRBD1 (5 bases). Trimming took 1 base from V and 5 from J, leaving 13 bases between them. Germline V CDR1 and CDR2: SGHDT, YYEEEE. CDR3 length: 15 amino acids.

This clonotype was counted at least ten times. The V and J genes are TRBV19 and TRBJ2-1; possible D gene TRBD2, 5 bases. V was shortened by 10 bases and J by 9 bases, with 22 bases between the two germline ends. The germline V gene encodes CDR1 LNHDA and CDR2 SQIVND (reference sequence). The CDR3 covers 14 residues. DNA of the CDR3: TGTGCCACCGCGGGCCCTCCATTGAACAGTGAGCAGTTCTTC. It yields the protein CATAGPPLNSEQFF.

In its sample, this clonotype was seen many times. This sequence joins TRBV5-1 and TRBJ2-1, with 10 bases lining up with TRBD2. Trimming removed 0 bases from V and 4 bases from J; junction bases left unmatched: 4. Germline CDR1 is SGHRS and CDR2 is YFSETQ. CDR3 length: 16 residues. The CDR3 coding sequence is TGCGCCAGCAGCTTGGGAAGCGGGGGGGGTTACAATGAGCAGTTCTTC. Protein: CASSLGSGGGYNEQFF. Combining the CDR3 with reference TRBV5-1 and TRBJ2-1 gives the whole variable domain KAGVTQTPRYLIKTRGQQVTLSCSPISGHRSVSWYQQTPGQGLQFLFEYFSETQRNKGNFPGRFSGRQFSNSRSEMNVSTLELGDSALYLCASSLGSGGGYNEQFFGPGTRLTVL.

The table lists this clonotype with many counts. The chain is built from TRBV12-3 or TRBV12-4 and TRBJ2-3; D unclear. This CDR3 contains 13 residues. V was pared by 3 bases and J by 0 bases, with 4 bases between. CDR3 nucleotides: TGTGCCAGCAGTTTTTCAAGCACAGATACGCAGTATTTT. Translated: CASSFSSTDTQYF.

This clonotype was counted many times. The chain links TRBV7-2 to TRBJ2-7; D possibly corresponds to TRBD2 (7 bases). The CDR3 totals 17 residues. The germline CDR1 and CDR2 sequences are SGHTA and FQGNSA. V lost 0 bases and J lost 4, with 19 bases in between. Here the CDR3 reads CASSLARGGRGFYEQYF. Written as DNA, the CDR3 is TGTGCCAGCAGCTTAGCGAGGGGGGGGCGGGGTTTTTACGAGCAGTACTTC.

This clonotype was recorded only once. Since a much larger clone is just one base distant, this may be a read error. This chain joins TRBV20-1 and TRBJ2-7; D ambiguous. V dropped 3 bases and J dropped 9 bases, with 12 bases sitting between them. This CDR3 is 11 amino acids long. Germline CDR1 and CDR2: DFQATT and SNEGSKA (reference sequence). CDR3 region: CSASPASGQYF. The CDR3 nucleotides read TGCAGTGCTAGCCCCGCCTCGGGGCAGTACTTC.

As for this clonotype: Just one base apart from a much larger clone, this may be a read error. The rearrangement uses TRBV6-5 and TRBJ1-1; 9 bases align to TRBD1. Germline V gene data show CDR1 as MNHEY and CDR2 as SVGAGI. J gave up 5 bases and V 4 bases, and 8 bases lay outside the gene matches. The CDR3 is 15 amino acids. Here the CDR3 reads CASSFEQGAGTEAFF. The DNA for the CDR3 is TGTGCCAGCAGTTTCGAACAGGGGGCCGGGACTGAAGCTTTCTTT.

On this clonotype: A much larger clone differs from this one at a single base, so this may be a read error. V gene TRBV7-2 combines with J gene TRBJ1-1, with unresolved D. The CDR3 covers 15 residues. Germline CDR1 reads SGHTA; CDR2 reads FQGNSA. The CDR3 DNA reads TGTGCCAGCCGCAGCCAGAGCATCATGAACACTGAACCTTTCTTT. Protein sequence: CASRSQSIMNTEPFF.